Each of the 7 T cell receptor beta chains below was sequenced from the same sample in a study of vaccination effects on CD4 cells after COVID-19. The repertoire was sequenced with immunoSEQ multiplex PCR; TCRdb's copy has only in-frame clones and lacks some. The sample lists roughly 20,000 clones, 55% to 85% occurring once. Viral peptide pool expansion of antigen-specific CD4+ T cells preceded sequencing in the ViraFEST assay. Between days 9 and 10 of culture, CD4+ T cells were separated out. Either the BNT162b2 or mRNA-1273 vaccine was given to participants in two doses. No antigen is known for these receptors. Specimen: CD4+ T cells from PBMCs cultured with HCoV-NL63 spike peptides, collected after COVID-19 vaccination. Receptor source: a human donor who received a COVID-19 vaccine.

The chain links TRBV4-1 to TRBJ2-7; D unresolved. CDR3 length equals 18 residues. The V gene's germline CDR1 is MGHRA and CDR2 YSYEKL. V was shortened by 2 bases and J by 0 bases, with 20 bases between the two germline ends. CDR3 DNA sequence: TGCGCCAGCAGCCAAAAAAGGATGGGATCCGCTCCCTCCTACGAGCAGTACTTC. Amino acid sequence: CASSQKRMGSAPSYEQYF.

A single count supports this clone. The DNA of the CDR3 is TGTGCCAGCAGTTTTACCGGATTAGCCAAAAACATTCAGTACTTC. The encoded protein is CASSFTGLAKNIQYF. This chain connects TRBV27 to TRBJ2-4; D is uncertain. Trimming shortened V by 3 bases and J by 0 bases, and 9 bases separated the two germline ends. This CDR3 region has 15 residues. CDR1 is MNHEY, CDR2 SMNVEV, per germline (reference sequence).

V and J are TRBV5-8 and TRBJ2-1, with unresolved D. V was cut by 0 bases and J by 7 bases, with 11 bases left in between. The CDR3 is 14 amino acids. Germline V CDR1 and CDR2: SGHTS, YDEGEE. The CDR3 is CASSLAPRENEQFF. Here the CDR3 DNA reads TGTGCCAGCAGCTTGGCACCCAGAGAAAATGAGCAGTTCTTC.

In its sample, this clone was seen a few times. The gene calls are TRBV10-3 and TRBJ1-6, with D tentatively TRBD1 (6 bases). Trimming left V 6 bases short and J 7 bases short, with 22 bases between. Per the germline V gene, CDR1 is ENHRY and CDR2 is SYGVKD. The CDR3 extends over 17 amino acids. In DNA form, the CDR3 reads TGTGCCATCAGGGGAGGGGGGGCAGGCGCCGGGAATTCACCCCTCCACTTT. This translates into CAIRGGGAGAGNSPLHF.

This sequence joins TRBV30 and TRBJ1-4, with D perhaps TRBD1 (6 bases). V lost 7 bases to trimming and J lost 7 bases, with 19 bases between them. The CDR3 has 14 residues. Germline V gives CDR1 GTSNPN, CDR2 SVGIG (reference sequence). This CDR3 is CAYFRTDGSEKLFF. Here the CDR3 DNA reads TGTGCCTACTTCCGGACAGACGGGTCTGAAAAACTGTTTTTT.

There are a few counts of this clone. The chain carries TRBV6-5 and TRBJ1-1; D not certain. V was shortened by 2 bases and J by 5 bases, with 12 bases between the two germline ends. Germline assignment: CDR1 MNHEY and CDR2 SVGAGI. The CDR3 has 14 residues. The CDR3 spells CASSYRVGLTEAFF. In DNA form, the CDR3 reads TGTGCCAGCAGTTACAGGGTTGGGTTAACTGAAGCTTTCTTT.

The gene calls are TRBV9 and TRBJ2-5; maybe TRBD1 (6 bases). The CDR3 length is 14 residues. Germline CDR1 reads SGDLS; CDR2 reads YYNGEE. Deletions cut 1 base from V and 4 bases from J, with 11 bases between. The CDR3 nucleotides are TGTGCCAGCAGCGTACAGGGGTTCGGAGAGACCCAGTACTTC. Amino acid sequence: CASSVQGFGETQYF.